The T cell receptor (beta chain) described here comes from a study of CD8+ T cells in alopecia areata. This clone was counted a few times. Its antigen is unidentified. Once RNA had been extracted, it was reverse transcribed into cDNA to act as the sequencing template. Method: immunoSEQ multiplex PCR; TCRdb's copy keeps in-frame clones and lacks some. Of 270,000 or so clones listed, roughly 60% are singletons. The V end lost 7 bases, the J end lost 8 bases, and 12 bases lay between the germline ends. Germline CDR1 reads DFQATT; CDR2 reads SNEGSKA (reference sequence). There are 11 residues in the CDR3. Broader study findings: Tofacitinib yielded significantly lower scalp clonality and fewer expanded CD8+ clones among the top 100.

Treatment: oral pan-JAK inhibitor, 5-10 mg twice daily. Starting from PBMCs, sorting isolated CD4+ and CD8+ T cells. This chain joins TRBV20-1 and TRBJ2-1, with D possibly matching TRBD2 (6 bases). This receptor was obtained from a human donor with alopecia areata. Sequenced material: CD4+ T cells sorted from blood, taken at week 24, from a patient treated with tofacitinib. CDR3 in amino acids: CSEEGIHEQFF. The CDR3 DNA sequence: TGCAGTGAGGAGGGAATCCATGAGCAGTTCTTC.